This TCR beta chain emerged from a study of blood T cells in healthy people across ages. Regarding the study as a whole: Older age coincided with a roughly linear decline in TCR beta diversity per million T cells. Across samples, TCR beta diversity tracked strongly with naive T cell percentage.

This clonotype came up a few times. No antigen is known for it. Samples had at least 7 million PBMCs isolated from them. With a J-beta primer mix and a sample-barcoded 5' primer, a second PCR ran roughly 6 to 12 cycles. TCRdb called the 5' RACE reads again in MiXCR, with one record for every CDR3 protein. The sample has 1.5 million to 2 million distinct CDR3 sequences, about two fifths seen once; the top ten hold around 23%. Between the trimmed V and J ends, which lost 4 bases and 5 bases, there was a span of 7 bases. The length of the CDR3 is 12 residues. Per germline, CDR1 MNHNY and CDR2 SVGAGI (reference sequence).

The sequenced sample was blood. The receptor was isolated from a human donor in good health. This rearrangement joins TRBV6-6 to TRBJ2-3; D is perhaps TRBD2 (6 bases). The CDR3 nucleotides read TGTGCCAGCAGTTTAGCGGAAGATACGCAGTATTTT. Amino acids: CASSLAEDTQYF.